This T cell receptor beta chain was found in a study of spatial heterogeneity in lung cancer. Whole-study context: Alpha-chain sequences were consistently detected less often than beta-chain sequences.

Described time point: sample taken at primary tumor resection. Material for sequencing was whole RNA from tumor, nontumor lung or frozen PBMC, left unsorted. The donors were some 70 patients with non-small cell lung cancer that was early-stage and untreated. Regarding the study as a whole: In blood, ubiquitous expanded tumor TCRs appeared more at resection than follow-up.

Germline CDR1 is LNHDA and CDR2 is SQIVND (reference sequence). The CDR3 is 15 residues long. V shed 5 bases and J 8 bases; nucleotides not matched to a gene: 9. A remark on this clonotype: Its cognate antigen is unknown.

Individually, TCR cDNA molecules were each labelled with a unique molecular identifier. TCRdb passed the 5' RACE reads through MiXCR, listing each CDR3 protein once. The table records 39,000 or so distinct CDR3 sequences, roughly 8% of them present only once. The sequencing used PBMCs, collected at surgery. The TCR sequence derives from a male donor with early-stage non-small cell lung cancer. The chain couples TRBV19 to TRBJ2-4; 10 positions match TRBD1. CDR3 coding DNA: TGTGCCAGTAGTCCCCAGACAGGGGGCGCGGACATTCAGTACTTC. Translated, it gives CASSPQTGGADIQYF.